Listed here are 6 T cell receptor beta chains from one sample, sequenced in a study of blood T cell repertoires in COVID-19. Sequencing used immunoSEQ multiplex PCR; TCRdb keeps in-frame clones, though not all of them. Found here are about 240,000 clones, 80% to 85% of them singletons; the top ten hold 9.5% to 15%. The source material was peripheral blood. The receptors here all came from an older woman with active or convalescent COVID-19.

V is TRBV5-6 and J is TRBJ1-2, with TRBD1 identical over 7 bases. Germline V CDR1 and CDR2: SGHDT, YYEEEE. V trimming: 5 bases; J trimming: 4 bases; junction bases outside the gene matches: 11. This CDR3 has 15 residues. CDR3 coding DNA: TGTGCCAGCAGAGCTACAGGGGATGGCGGCTATGGCTACACCTTC. It translates to CASRATGDGGYGYTF.

This chain links TRBV3-1 (or the pseudogene TRBV3-2) with TRBJ1-2; D call uncertain. The ends were cut back, 4 bases at V and 4 bases at J, with 4 bases in the middle. The CDR3 has 11 residues. Germline V gene sequence: CDR1 LGHDT, CDR2 YNNKEL (reference sequence). In nucleotides, the CDR3 is TGTGCCAGCAGCCGGCTCTATGGCTACACCTTC. Translating it yields CASSRLYGYTF.

CDR3: CASSQERGITEAFF. CDR3 sequence (DNA): TGCGCCAGCAGCCAAGAAAGGGGTATCACTGAAGCTTTCTTT. The chain couples TRBV4-1 to TRBJ1-1; possibly TRBD1 for D (5 bases). The ends were cut back, 0 bases at V and 4 bases at J, with 9 bases in the middle. The CDR3 runs 14 residues. Per germline, CDR1 MGHRA and CDR2 YSYEKL.

This chain joins TRBV12-5 and TRBJ1-2, with TRBD1 identical over 8 bases. Germline V CDR1 and CDR2: LGHNT, FRNRAP. This CDR3 has 12 residues. The ends lost 1 base at V and 8 bases at J; junction bases unmatched: 0. The CDR3 sequence: CASGLDRGGYTF. As DNA, the CDR3 is TGTGCTAGTGGTTTGGACAGGGGGGGCTACACCTTC.

The J gene is TRBJ1-2, the V gene TRBV28; D not resolved. The germline V gene encodes CDR1 MDHEN and CDR2 SYDVKM. V lost 2 bases and J lost 3, with 7 bases in between. This CDR3 spans 13 amino acids. CDR3 bases: TGTGCCAGCAGTTTAGGGCAGTACTATGGCTACACCTTC. Its protein is CASSLGQYYGYTF.

V is TRBV4-1 and J is TRBJ2-3; weak D call: TRBD1 (5 bases). The CDR3 is made up of 17 amino acids. Trimming took 4 bases from V and 0 from J, leaving 17 bases between them. Germline-derived CDR1 and CDR2 are MGHRA and YSYEKL. The CDR3 DNA is TGCGCCAGCAGCCGCCACGCCCAGGGTGCTAGCACAGATACGCAGTATTTT. This codes for CASSRHAQGASTDTQYF.